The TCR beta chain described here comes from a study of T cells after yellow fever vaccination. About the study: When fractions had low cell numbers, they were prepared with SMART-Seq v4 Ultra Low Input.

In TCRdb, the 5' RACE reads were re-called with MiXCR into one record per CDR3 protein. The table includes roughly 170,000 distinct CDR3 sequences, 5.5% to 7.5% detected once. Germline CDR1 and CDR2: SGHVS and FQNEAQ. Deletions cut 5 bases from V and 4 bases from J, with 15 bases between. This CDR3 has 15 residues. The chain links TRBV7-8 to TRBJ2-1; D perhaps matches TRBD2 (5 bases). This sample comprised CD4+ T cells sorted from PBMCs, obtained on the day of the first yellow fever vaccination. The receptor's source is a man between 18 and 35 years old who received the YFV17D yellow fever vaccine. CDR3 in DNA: TGTGCCAGCAGCCGACCAGGACCGGGGTACAATGAGCAGTTCTTC. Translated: CASSRPGPGYNEQFF.